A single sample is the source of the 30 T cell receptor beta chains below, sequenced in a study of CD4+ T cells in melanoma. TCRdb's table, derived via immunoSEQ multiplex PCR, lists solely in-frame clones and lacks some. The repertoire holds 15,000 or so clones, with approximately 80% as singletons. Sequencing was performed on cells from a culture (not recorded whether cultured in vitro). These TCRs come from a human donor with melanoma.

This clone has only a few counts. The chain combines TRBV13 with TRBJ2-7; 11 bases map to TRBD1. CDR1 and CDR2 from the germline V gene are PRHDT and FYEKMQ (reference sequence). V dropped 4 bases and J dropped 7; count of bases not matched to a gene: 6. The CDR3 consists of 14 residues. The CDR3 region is CASSSWDRGSEQYF. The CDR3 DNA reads TGTGCCAGCAGCTCCTGGGACAGGGGGAGTGAGCAGTACTTC.

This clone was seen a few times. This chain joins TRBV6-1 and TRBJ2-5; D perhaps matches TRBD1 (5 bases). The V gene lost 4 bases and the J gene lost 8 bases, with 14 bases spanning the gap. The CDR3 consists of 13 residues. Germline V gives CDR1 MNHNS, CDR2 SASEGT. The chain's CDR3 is CASSVPQGSTQYF. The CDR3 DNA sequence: TGTGCCAGCAGTGTACCCCAGGGCTCCACCCAGTACTTC.

The chain's CDR3 is CASSVAGQQYNEQFF. The CDR3 DNA follows: TGTGCCAGCAGCGTAGCGGGACAGCAATACAATGAGCAGTTCTTC. This rearrangement joins TRBV9 to TRBJ2-1; 7 bases line up with TRBD1. Trimming took 0 bases from V and 4 from J; bases not matched to a gene: 4. This CDR3 region has 15 residues. Looked up from germline, CDR1 is SGDLS and CDR2 is YYNGEE.

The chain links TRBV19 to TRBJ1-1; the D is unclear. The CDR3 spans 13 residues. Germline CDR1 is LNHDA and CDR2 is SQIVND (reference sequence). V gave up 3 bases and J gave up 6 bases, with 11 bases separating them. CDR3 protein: CASSMEQRPEAFF. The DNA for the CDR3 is TGTGCCAGTAGTATGGAACAGCGGCCTGAAGCTTTCTTT.

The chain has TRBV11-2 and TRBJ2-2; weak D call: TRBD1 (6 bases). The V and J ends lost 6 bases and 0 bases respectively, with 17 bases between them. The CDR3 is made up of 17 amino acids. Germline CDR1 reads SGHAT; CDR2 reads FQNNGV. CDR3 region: CASRHIRGPANTGELFF. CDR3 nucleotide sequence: TGTGCCAGCAGACACATCAGGGGTCCCGCGAACACCGGGGAGCTGTTTTTT.

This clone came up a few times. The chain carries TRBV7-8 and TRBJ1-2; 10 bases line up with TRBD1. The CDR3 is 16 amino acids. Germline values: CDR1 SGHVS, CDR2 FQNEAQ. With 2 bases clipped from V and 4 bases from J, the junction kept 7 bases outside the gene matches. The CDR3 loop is CASSLRDRGSSYGYTF. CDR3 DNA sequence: TGTGCCAGCAGCTTACGGGACAGGGGATCTTCCTATGGCTACACCTTC.

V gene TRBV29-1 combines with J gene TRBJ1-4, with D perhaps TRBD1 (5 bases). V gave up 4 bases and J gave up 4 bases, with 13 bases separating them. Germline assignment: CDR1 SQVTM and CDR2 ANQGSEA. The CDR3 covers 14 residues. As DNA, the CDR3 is TGCAGCGTTGTCGTGGGACCGAATAATGAAAAACTGTTTTTT. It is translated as CSVVVGPNNEKLFF.

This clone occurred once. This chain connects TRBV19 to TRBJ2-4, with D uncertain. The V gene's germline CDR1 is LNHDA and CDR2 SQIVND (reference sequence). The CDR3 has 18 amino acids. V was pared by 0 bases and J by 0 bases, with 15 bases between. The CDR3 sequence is CASSIDRRGLIAKNIQYF. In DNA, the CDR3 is TGTGCCAGTAGTATAGATCGTCGCGGCCTAATAGCCAAAAACATTCAGTACTTC.

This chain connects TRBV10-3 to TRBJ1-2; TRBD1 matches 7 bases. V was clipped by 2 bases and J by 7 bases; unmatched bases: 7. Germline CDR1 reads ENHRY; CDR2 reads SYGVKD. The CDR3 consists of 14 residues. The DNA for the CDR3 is TGTGCCATCAGTGAGGGGGGCGCAGGGGGTGGCTACACCTTC. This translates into CAISEGGAGGGYTF.

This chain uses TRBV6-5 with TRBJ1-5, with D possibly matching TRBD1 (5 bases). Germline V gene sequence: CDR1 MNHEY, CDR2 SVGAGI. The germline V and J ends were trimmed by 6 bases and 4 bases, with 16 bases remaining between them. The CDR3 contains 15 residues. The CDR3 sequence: CASRLGPAENQPQHF. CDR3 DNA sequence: TGTGCCAGCAGACTGGGACCCGCGGAGAATCAGCCCCAGCATTTT.

The DNA for the CDR3 is TGCGCCAGCAGTCAGGGGGGGTACGAGCAGTACTTC. Translation gives CASSQGGYEQYF. The rearrangement links TRBV5-1 to TRBJ2-7; D assignment may be TRBD1 or TRBD2 (7 bases each). The germline CDR1 and CDR2 sequences are SGHRS and YFSETQ. CDR3 length: 12 amino acids. V lost 5 bases and J 4 bases, leaving 10 bases between the germline ends.

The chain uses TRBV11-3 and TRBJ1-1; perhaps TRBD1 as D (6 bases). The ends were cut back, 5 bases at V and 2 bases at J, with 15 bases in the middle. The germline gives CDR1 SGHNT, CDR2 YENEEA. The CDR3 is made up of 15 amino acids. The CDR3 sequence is CASSPGTGNNTEAFF. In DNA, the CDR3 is TGTGCCAGCAGCCCAGGTACAGGGAATAACACTGAAGCTTTCTTT. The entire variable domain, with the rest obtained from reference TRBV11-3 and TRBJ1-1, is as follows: EAGVVQSPRYKIIEKKQPVAFWCNPISGHNTLYWYLQNLGQGPELLIRYENEEAVDDSQLPKDRFSAERLKGVDSTLKIQPAELGDSAVYLCASSPGTGNNTEAFFGQGTRLTVV.

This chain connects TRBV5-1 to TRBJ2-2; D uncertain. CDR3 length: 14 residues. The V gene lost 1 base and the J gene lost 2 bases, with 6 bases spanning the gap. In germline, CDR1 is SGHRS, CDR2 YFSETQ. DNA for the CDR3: TGCGCCAGCAGCTTGCCGAGAAACACCGGGGAGCTGTTTTTT. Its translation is CASSLPRNTGELFF.

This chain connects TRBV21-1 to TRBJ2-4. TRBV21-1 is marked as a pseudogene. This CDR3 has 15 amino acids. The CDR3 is CASSKRHPAKNIQYF. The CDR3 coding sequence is TGTGCCAGCAGCAAAAGGCACCCAGCCAAAAACATTCAGTACTTC.

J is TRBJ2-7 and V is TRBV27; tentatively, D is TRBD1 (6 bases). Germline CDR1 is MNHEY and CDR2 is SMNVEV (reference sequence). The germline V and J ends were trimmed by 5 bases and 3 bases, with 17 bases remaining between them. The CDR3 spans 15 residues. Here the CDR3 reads CASSTLRDTNYEQYF. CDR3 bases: TGTGCCAGCAGTACCCTCCGGGACACCAACTACGAGCAGTACTTC.

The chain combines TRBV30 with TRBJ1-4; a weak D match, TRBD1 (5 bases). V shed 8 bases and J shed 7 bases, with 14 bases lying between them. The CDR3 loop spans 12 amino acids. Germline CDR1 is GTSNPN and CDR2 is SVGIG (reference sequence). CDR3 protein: CATTVYGEKLFF. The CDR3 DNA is TGTGCCACGACAGTGTACGGTGAAAAACTGTTTTTT.

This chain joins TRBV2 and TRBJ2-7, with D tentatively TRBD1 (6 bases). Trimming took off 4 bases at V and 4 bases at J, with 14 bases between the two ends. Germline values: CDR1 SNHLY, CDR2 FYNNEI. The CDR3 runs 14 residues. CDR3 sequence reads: CASSGSDSGYEQYF. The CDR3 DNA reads TGTGCCAGCAGTGGGTCGGACAGTGGGTACGAGCAGTACTTC.

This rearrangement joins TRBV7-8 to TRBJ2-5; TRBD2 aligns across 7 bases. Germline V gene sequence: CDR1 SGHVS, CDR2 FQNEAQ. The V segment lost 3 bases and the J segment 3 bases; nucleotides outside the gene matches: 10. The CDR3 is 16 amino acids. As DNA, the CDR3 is TGTGCCAGCAGCTTTAGTCTGCGGGAGACGAAAGAGACCCAGTACTTC. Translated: CASSFSLRETKETQYF.

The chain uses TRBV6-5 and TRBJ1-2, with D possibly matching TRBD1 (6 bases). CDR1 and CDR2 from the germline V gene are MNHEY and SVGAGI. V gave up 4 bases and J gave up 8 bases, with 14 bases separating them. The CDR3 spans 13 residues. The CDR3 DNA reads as TGTGCCAGCAGTTTAATCAGGGGTTCCGGCTACACCTTC. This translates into CASSLIRGSGYTF.

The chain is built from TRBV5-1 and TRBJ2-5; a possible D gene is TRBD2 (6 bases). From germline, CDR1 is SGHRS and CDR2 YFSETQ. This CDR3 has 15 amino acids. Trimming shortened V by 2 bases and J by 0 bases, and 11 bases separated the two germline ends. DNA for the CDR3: TGCGCCAGCAGCTTTGGAGGGTCGTACCAAGAGACCCAGTACTTC. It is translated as CASSFGGSYQETQYF.

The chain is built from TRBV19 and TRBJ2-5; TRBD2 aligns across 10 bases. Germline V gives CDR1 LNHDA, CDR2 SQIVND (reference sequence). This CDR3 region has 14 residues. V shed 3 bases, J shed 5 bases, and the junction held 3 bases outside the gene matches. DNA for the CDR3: TGTGCCAGTAGTATGCGACTAGCGGGCGAGACCCAGTACTTC. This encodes CASSMRLAGETQYF.

For the CDR3, the DNA is TGTGCCACAGGACAGCCTGGGGCCAACGTCCTGACTTTC. As protein: CATGQPGANVLTF. This rearrangement joins TRBV2 to TRBJ2-6; D may be TRBD1 (6 bases). Trimming removed 10 bases from V and 2 bases from J, with 9 bases in between. CDR3 length: 13 amino acids. Germline assignment: CDR1 SNHLY and CDR2 FYNNEI.

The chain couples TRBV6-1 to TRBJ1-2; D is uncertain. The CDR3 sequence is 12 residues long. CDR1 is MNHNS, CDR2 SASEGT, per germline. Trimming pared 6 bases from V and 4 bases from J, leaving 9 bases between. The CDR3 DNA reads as TGTGCCAGCAGCCGAGCGACCTATGGCTACACCTTC. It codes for CASSRATYGYTF.

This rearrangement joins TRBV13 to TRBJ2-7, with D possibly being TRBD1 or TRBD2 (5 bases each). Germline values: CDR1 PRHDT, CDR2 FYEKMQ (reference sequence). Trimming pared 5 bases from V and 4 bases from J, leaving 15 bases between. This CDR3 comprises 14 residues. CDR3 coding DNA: TGTGCCAGCAGCACGAGGTGGGGGAAATACGAGCAGTACTTC. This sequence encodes CASSTRWGKYEQYF.

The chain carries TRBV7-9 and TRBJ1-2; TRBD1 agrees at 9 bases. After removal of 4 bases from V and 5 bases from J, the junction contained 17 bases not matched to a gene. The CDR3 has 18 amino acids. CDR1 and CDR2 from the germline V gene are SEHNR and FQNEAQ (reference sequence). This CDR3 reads CASSSTSLYRGLSYGYTF. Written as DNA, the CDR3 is TGTGCCAGCAGCTCAACTTCCCTGTACAGGGGGCTGTCGTATGGCTACACCTTC.

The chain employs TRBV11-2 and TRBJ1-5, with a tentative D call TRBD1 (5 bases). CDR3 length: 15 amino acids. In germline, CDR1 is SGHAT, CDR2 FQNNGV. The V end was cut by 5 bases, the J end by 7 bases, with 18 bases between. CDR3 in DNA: TGTGCCAGCAGCCCCTGGGGCGCCCCGGGGCAGCCCCAGCATTTT. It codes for CASSPWGAPGQPQHF.

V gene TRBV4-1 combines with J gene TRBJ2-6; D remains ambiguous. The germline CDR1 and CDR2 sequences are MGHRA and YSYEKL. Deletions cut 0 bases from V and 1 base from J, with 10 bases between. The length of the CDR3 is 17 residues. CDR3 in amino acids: CASSQDELSSGANVLTF. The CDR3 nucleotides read TGCGCCAGCAGCCAAGACGAGTTGAGTTCTGGGGCCAACGTCCTGACTTTC.

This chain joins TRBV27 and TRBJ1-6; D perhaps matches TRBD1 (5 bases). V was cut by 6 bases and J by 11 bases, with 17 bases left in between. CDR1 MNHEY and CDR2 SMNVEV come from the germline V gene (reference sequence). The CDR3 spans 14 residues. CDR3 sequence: CASSPERGETPLHF. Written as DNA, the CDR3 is TGTGCCAGCAGCCCAGAACGGGGCGAGACACCCCTCCACTTT.

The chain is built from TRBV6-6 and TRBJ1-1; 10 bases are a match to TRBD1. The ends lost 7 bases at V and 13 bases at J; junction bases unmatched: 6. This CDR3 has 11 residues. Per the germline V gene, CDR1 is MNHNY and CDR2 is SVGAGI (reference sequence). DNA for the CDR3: TGTGCCAGCACCCCGGGACAGGGGTTTTTCTTT. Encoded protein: CASTPGQGFFF.

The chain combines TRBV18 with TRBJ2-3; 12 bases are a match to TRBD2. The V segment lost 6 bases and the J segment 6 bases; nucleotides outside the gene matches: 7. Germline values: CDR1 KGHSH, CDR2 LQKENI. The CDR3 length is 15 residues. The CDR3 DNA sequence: TGTGCCAGCTCGCGTCCGGGACTAGCGGGTGATACGCAGTATTTT. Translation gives CASSRPGLAGDTQYF.